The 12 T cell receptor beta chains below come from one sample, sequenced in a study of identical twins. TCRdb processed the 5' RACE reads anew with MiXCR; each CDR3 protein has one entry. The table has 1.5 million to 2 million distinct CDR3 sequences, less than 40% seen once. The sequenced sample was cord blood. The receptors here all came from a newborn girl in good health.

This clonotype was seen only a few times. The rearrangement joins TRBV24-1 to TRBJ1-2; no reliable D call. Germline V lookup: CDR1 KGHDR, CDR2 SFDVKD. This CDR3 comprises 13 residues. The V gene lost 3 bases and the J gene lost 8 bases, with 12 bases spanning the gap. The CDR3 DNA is TGTGCCACCAGTGATAATCCGGATCGGGGCTACACCTTC. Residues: CATSDNPDRGYTF.

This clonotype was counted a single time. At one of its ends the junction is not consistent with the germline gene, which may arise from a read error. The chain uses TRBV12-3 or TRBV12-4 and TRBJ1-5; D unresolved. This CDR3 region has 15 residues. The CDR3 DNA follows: TGTGCCAGCAGTCTGGACGGGCTTAGCGATCAGCCCCAGCATTTT. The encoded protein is CASSLDGLSDQPQHF.

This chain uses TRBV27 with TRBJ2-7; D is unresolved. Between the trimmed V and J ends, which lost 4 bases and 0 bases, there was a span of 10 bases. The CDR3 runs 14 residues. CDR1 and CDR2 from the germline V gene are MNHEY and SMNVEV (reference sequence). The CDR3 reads CASSSRRFSYEQYF. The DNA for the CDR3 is TGTGCCAGCAGTTCTCGCAGGTTCTCCTACGAGCAGTACTTC.

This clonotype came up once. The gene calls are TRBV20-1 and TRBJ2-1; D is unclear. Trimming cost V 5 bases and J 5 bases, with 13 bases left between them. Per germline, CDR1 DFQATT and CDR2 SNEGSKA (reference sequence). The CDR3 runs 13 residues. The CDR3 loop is CSALDSADNEQFF. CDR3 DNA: TGCAGTGCTCTAGATTCGGCCGACAATGAGCAGTTCTTC.

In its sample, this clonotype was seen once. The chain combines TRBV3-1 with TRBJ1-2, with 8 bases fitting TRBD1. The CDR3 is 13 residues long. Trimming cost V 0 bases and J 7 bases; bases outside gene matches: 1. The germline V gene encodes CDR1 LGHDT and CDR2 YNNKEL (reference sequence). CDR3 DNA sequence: TGTGCCAGCAGCCAAGAGGACAGGGCTGGCTACACCTTC. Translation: CASSQEDRAGYTF.

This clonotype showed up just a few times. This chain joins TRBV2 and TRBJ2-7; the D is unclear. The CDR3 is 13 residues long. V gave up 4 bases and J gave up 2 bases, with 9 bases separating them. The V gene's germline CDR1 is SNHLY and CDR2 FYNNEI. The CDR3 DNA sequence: TGTGCCAGCAGTGTGAAGGCCCCCTACGAGCAGTACTTC. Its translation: CASSVKAPYEQYF.

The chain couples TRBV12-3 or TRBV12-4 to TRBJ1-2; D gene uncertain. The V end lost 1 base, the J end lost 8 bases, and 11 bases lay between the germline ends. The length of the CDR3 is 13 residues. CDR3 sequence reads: CASSLGSRLGYTF. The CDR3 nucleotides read TGTGCCAGCAGTTTAGGTTCCCGACTGGGCTACACCTTC.

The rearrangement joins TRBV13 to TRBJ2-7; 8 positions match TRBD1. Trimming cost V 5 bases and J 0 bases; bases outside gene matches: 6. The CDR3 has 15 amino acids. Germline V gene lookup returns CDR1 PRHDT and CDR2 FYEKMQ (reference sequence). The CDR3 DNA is TGTGCCAGCAGCCGGCCGGACAGGGACTCCTACGAGCAGTACTTC. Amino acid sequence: CASSRPDRDSYEQYF.

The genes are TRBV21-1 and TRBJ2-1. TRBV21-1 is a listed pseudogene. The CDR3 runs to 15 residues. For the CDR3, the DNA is TGTGCCAGCAGCATAGCGCCGAGCTCCTACAATGAGCAGTTCTTC. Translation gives CASSIAPSSYNEQFF.

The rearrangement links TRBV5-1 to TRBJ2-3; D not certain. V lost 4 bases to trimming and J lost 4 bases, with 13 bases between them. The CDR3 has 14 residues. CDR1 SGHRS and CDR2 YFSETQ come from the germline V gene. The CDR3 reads CASSRQVPADTQYF. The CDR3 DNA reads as TGCGCCAGCAGCAGGCAGGTACCGGCAGATACGCAGTATTTT.

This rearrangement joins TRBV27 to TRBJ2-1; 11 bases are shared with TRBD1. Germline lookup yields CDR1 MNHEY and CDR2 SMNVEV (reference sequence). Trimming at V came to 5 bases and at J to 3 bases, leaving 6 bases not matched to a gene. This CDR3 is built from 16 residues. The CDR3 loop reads CASSAGTGGFYNEQFF. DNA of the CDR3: TGTGCCAGCAGTGCGGGGACAGGGGGGTTCTACAATGAGCAGTTCTTC.

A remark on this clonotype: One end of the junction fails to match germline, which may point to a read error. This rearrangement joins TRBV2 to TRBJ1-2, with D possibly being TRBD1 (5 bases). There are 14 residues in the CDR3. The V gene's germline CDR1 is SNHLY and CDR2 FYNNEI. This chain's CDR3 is CASSVGREGYGYIF. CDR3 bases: TGTGCCAGCAGTGTGGGCAGGGAAGGCTATGGCTACATCTTC.